These T cell receptor beta chains were read from a single sample in a study of blood T cell repertoires in COVID-19. Data came from immunoSEQ multiplex PCR; TCRdb stores just in-frame clones and leaves some out. This repertoire shows around 180,000 clones, around 86% found once; its top ten account for roughly 2.9%. The sequencing input was peripheral blood. The receptors shown here come from a woman under 40 with active or convalescent COVID-19. CDR3s include the opening cysteine and the closing phenylalanine or tryptophan. Rows give clone size only sometimes, using once, few, many, or a class for an expanded clone.

CDR3aa	v_gene	abundance	j_gene
CASSLPGPRSNSPLHF	TRBV5-4	NA	TRBJ1-6
CASSLGQTNQPQHF	TRBV6-5	NA	TRBJ1-5
CASSLGRATNEKLFF	TRBV7-2	once	TRBJ1-4
CASSSTRDRSYGYTF	TRBV7-8	NA	TRBJ1-2
CASSYTGGGFHGYTF	TRBV6-6	once	TRBJ1-2
CATKSADRQSGTQYF	TRBV28	NA	TRBJ2-3
CAWKATVTGVSPLHF	TRBV30	NA	TRBJ1-6
CASSLADAGAYEQFF	TRBV5-1	NA	TRBJ2-1
CASSLRTGNQPQHF	TRBV19	NA	TRBJ1-5
CASSTQGPSSYNEQFF	TRBV28	NA	TRBJ2-1
CASSLTGTGKADTQYF	TRBV27	NA	TRBJ2-3
CASSSLSGGGGNEQFF	TRBV11-2	NA	TRBJ2-1
CASSSDRAAYEQYF	TRBV5-4	NA	TRBJ2-7
CASSQRTSASYEQYF	TRBV7-9	NA	TRBJ2-7
CASSESVNQPQHF	TRBV6-1	NA	TRBJ1-5
CASSLGAGGYGYTF	TRBV11-3	NA	TRBJ1-2
CASSLGSYTGEQYF	TRBV5-1	NA	TRBJ2-7
CASSSSGDYEQYF	TRBV10-1	NA	TRBJ2-7
CSASPGAEAFF	TRBV29-1	NA	TRBJ1-1
CASSLGRDNPTYF	TRBV5-1	few	TRBJ2-7
CATSDLVRGTQYF	TRBV24-1	NA	TRBJ2-5
CASSPLRYEQYF	TRBV2	NA	TRBJ2-7
CASSLRGWDPGTSGTYEQYF	TRBV27	NA	TRBJ2-7
CASSSGTGMNTEAFF	TRBV7-9	NA	TRBJ1-1
CATKRASGSGLNNEQFF	TRBV11-3	NA	TRBJ2-1
CASSFIGGYGYTF	TRBV7-6	few	TRBJ1-2
CASSQDFYGYTF	TRBV9	NA	TRBJ1-2
CASSSQGTGELFF	TRBV28	few	TRBJ2-2
CASSQGTGDYGYTF	TRBV14	NA	TRBJ1-2
CASRETGASYGYTF	TRBV7-9	NA	TRBJ1-2
CASSPMGQSNQPQHF	TRBV28	NA	TRBJ1-5
CASSPREGLMNTEAFF	TRBV18	NA	TRBJ1-1
CASSDDWNQNIQYF	TRBV25-1	NA	TRBJ2-4
CATLFTSGGYNEQFF	TRBV10-3	once	TRBJ2-1
CATGLAGEEETQYF	TRBV24-1	once	TRBJ2-5
CASSLFGQSYGYTF	TRBV28	NA	TRBJ1-2
CASSLSASGRNEQFF	TRBV5-8	NA	TRBJ2-1
CATSAGGSTNEKLFF	TRBV4-1	NA	TRBJ1-4
CASSLFGGTGINYGYTF	TRBV28	NA	TRBJ1-2
CASGLQGAGELFF	TRBV7-9	NA	TRBJ2-2
CASSLGDKTEAFF	TRBV5-1	once	TRBJ1-1
CASSHRTGNNNEQFF	TRBV13	NA	TRBJ2-1
CASSVDGTTEINYGYTF	TRBV9	once	TRBJ1-2
CASSSRGLSKNTIYF	TRBV6-5	NA	TRBJ1-3
CASSHRDREGEKLFF	TRBV28	NA	TRBJ1-4
CASSFIGIAEAFF	TRBV12-3/TRBV12-4	few	TRBJ1-1
CASSDGTSGHTDTQYF	TRBV18	few	TRBJ2-3
CATLARGAGANVLTF	TRBV6-6	NA	TRBJ2-6
CASSPRTSNEQFF	TRBV11-2	NA	TRBJ2-1